The next 7 T cell receptor beta chains were all read from a single sample in a study of PD-1 blockade in classical Hodgkin lymphoma. TCRdb's copy holds only in-frame clones and misses some; the assay was immunoSEQ multiplex PCR. Of more than 700 clones listed, less than 80% were seen once; the top ten hold around 48%. As for time point: cycle 4 day 1 (C4D1), after 6 weeks of nivolumab. Relapse was seen in all patients after autologous stem cell transplantation, and brentuximab vedotin exposure was variable. From thawed PBMCs, CD8+ T cells were isolated by magnetic negative selection. The specimen comprised CD8+ T cells from blood, sampled before the fourth cycle of nivolumab. These receptors were obtained from a human donor with classical Hodgkin lymphoma.

This chain connects TRBV30 to TRBJ1-6; D call uncertain. The CDR3 is 14 amino acids. Germline assignment: CDR1 GTSNPN and CDR2 SVGIG (reference sequence). With 5 bases removed from V and 3 bases from J, the gap between germline ends came to 11 bases. The CDR3 DNA is TGTGCCTGGGGGTCAGAAAACTATAATTCACCCCTCCACTTT. Its protein product is CAWGSENYNSPLHF.

V gene TRBV5-1 combines with J gene TRBJ1-2, with D maybe TRBD1 (5 bases). Trimming stripped 0 bases from V and 0 bases from J, with 15 bases between. There are 17 residues in the CDR3. Germline CDR1 reads SGHRS; CDR2 reads YFSETQ. The CDR3 region is CASSLGAGWGANYGYTF. The CDR3 region has the DNA TGCGCCAGCAGCTTGGGTGCAGGGTGGGGAGCTAACTATGGCTACACCTTC.

This rearrangement joins TRBV11-2 to TRBJ1-4; D gene unclear. The CDR3 is 15 amino acids. Trimming cost V 4 bases and J 3 bases, with 12 bases left between them. Per the germline V gene, CDR1 is SGHAT and CDR2 is FQNNGV. The CDR3 DNA reads as TGTGCCAGCAGCTCTACCCGGGCGGCTAATGAAAAACTGTTTTTT. It codes for CASSSTRAANEKLFF.

This clone has just a few counts. The chain joins TRBV2 to TRBJ1-4, with D unclear. The CDR3 loop spans 16 amino acids. V was pared by 1 base and J by 8 bases, with 17 bases between. Germline CDR1 is SNHLY and CDR2 is FYNNEI. The CDR3 sequence is CASSEGIIVWKEKLFF. The CDR3 DNA follows: TGTGCCAGCAGTGAAGGCATTATCGTTTGGAAGGAAAAACTGTTTTTT.

The J gene is TRBJ1-1, the V gene TRBV9, with TRBD1 matching over 8 bases. With 4 bases clipped from V and 0 bases from J, the junction kept 5 bases outside the gene matches. The CDR3 loop spans 15 amino acids. Germline-derived CDR1 and CDR2 are SGDLS and YYNGEE. CDR3 loop: CASSTWTGLNTEAFF. Here the CDR3 DNA reads TGTGCCAGCAGCACTTGGACAGGGCTGAACACTGAAGCTTTCTTT.

The chain links TRBV2 to TRBJ1-5; a possible D gene is TRBD1 (5 bases). The CDR3 spans 15 residues. The germline V and J ends were trimmed by 3 bases and 4 bases, with 13 bases remaining between them. Germline loops: CDR1 SNHLY, CDR2 FYNNEI. The CDR3 region is CASSEATGYNQPQHF. The DNA for the CDR3 is TGTGCCAGCAGTGAGGCTACAGGCTATAATCAGCCCCAGCATTTT.

The V gene is TRBV5-5, the J gene TRBJ1-4; TRBD1 agrees at 11 bases. V dropped 4 bases and J dropped 8; count of bases not matched to a gene: 10. The CDR3 is 16 amino acids. Germline assignment: CDR1 SGHKS and CDR2 YYEKEE (reference sequence). The CDR3 DNA is TGTGCCAGCAGCCCCGGACAGGGGGCGGTGATAGAAAAACTGTTTTTT. This sequence encodes CASSPGQGAVIEKLFF. Based on the CDR3 plus reference TRBV5-5 and TRBJ1-4, the full variable domain is DAGVTQSPTHLIKTRGQQVTLRCSPISGHKSVSWYQQVLGQGPQFIFQYYEKEERGRGNFPDRFSARQFPNYSSELNVNALLLGDSALYLCASSPGQGAVIEKLFFGSGTQLSVL.